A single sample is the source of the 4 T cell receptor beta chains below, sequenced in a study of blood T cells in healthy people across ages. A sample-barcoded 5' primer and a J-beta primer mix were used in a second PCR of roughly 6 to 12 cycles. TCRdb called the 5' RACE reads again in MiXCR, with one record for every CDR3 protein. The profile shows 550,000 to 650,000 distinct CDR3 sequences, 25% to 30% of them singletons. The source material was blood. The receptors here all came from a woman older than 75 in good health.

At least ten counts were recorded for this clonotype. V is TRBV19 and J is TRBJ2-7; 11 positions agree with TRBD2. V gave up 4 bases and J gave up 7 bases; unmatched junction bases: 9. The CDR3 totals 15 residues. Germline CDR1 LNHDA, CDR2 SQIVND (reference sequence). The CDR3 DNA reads TGTGCCAGTAGTAACGGACTAGCGGGCGTCGGGGAGCAGTACTTC. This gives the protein CASSNGLAGVGEQYF. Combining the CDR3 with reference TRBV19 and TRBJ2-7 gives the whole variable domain DGGITQSPKYLFRKEGQNVTLSCEQNLNHDAMYWYRQDPGQGLRLIYYSQIVNDFQKGDIAEGYSVSREKKESFPLTVTSAQKNPTAFYLCASSNGLAGVGEQYFGPGTRLTVT.

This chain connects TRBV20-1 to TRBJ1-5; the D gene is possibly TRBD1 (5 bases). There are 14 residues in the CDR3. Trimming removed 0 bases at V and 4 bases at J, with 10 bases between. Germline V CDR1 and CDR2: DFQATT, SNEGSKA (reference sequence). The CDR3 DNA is TGCAGTGCTAGAGAGGGGGGGGTAAATCAGCCCCAGCATTTT. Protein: CSAREGGVNQPQHF.

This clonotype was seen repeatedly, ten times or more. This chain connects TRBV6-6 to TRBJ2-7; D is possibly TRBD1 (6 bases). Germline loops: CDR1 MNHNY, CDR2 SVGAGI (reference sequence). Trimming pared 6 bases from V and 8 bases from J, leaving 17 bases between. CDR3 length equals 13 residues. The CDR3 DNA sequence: TGTGCCAGCAGCTCCAACGGGCAGGGGCAGCAGTACTTC. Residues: CASSSNGQGQQYF.

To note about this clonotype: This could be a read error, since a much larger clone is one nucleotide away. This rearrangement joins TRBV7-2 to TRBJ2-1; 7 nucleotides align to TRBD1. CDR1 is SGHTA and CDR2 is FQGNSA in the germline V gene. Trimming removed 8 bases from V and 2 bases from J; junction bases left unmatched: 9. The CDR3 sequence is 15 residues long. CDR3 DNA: TGTGCCAGCGGCCCTAGACAGGGAACCTACAATGAGCAGTTCTTC. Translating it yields CASGPRQGTYNEQFF.